The clone carrying this T cell receptor (beta chain) is classed as medium-sized. Its antigen is not known. This specimen belongs to a study of HIV-infected patients and healthy controls. Study-level findings and limits: Significantly higher mean Gini indices appeared in HIV-infected repertoires, possibly reflecting oligoclonality. The study did not determine the donors' HLA types.

No cell fractionation was done, so the repertoire covers all unsorted peripheral blood T cells. Reverse transcription used around 540 ng RNA and constant-region primers for alpha and beta. Alpha and beta chain libraries were made separately by chain-specific third strand synthesis with multiplexing indices. MiXCR, applied by TCRdb to the 5' RACE reads, yields one record per CDR3 protein. The table lists roughly 25,000 distinct CDR3 sequences, about 8.7% of them singletons. V dropped 5 bases and J dropped 5 bases, with 18 bases sitting between them. Germline V gene sequence: CDR1 SGHVS, CDR2 FQNEAQ. The CDR3 sequence is 15 residues long.

The chain joins TRBV7-8 to TRBJ2-5; D unclear. This sequence was found in an adult in good health. Input material: blood. The CDR3 DNA is TGTGCCAGCAGCCCCCGGGCGGACCTCTCTGAGACCCAGTACTTC. Translation: CASSPRADLSETQYF.